Each of the 14 T cell receptor beta chains below was sequenced from the same sample in a study of shared clonotypes between healthy human individuals. Repertoires were generated with immunoSEQ multiplex PCR, while TCRdb's copy carries only in-frame clones and drops some. The sample records about 2.4 million clones, 80% to 95% being singletons. The sequenced material came from naive CD4+ T cells from PBMCs. Subset of the sample: CD45RA+ positively selected. These receptors were obtained from a man younger than 35 in good health. Some clones in this sample may be carry-over from other donors' samples.

V usage is TRBV4-1 and J usage is TRBJ2-1; the D gene is possibly TRBD2 (5 bases). Germline CDR1 is MGHRA and CDR2 is YSYEKL. The length of the CDR3 is 14 residues. Trimming removed 3 bases at V and 5 bases at J, with 11 bases between. The CDR3 reads CASSQLTGDNEQFF. The CDR3 bases are TGCGCCAGCAGCCAGCTCACCGGGGACAATGAGCAGTTCTTC.

The chain couples TRBV19 to TRBJ1-2; D gene ambiguous. The V and J ends lost 5 bases and 2 bases respectively, with 12 bases between them. Germline V CDR1 and CDR2: LNHDA, SQIVND (reference sequence). The CDR3 is made up of 14 amino acids. The CDR3, as DNA: TGTGCCAGTAGTTCTTGGGCGGAAAACTATGGCTACACCTTC. It translates to CASSSWAENYGYTF.

The gene calls are TRBV7-2 and TRBJ2-1; D gene ambiguous. CDR1 is SGHTA and CDR2 is FQGNSA in the germline V gene. The germline V and J ends were trimmed by 5 bases and 6 bases, with 11 bases remaining between them. The CDR3 is made up of 13 amino acids. In DNA, the CDR3 is TGTGCCAGCAGCACGTTAGTGCTCAATGAGCAGTTCTTC. Its protein product is CASSTLVLNEQFF.

The chain joins TRBV28 to TRBJ2-1, with a weak D call TRBD2 (5 bases). Germline CDR1 and CDR2: MDHEN and SYDVKM. V was clipped by 6 bases and J by 1 base, with 10 bases between them. This CDR3 contains 14 residues. The CDR3 here is CASRPRLSYNEQFF. As DNA, the CDR3 is TGTGCCAGCAGGCCTAGACTATCCTACAATGAGCAGTTCTTC.

This chain joins TRBV7-8 and TRBJ1-2, with unresolved D. Germline CDR1 reads SGHVS; CDR2 reads FQNEAQ. Trimming took off 1 base at V and 8 bases at J, with 11 bases between the two ends. The CDR3 totals 13 residues. The CDR3 nucleotides read TGTGCCAGCAGCTTAGGTCCCGGTAGGGGCTACACCTTC. Protein product: CASSLGPGRGYTF.

This chain joins TRBV10-1 and TRBJ2-1, with 7 nucleotides matching TRBD2. CDR1 is WNHNN, CDR2 SYGVQD, per germline (reference sequence). V shed 0 bases and J 5 bases; nucleotides not matched to a gene: 4. The CDR3 covers 15 residues. The CDR3 is CASSESPSGDNEQFF. The CDR3 DNA reads as TGCGCCAGCAGTGAGTCCCCCAGCGGGGACAATGAGCAGTTCTTC.

The chain has TRBV5-1 and TRBJ2-3, with D unclear. CDR3 size: 16 residues. CDR1 and CDR2 (germline): SGHRS, YFSETQ. The V and J ends lost 4 bases and 0 bases respectively, with 15 bases between them. For the CDR3, the DNA is TGCGCCAGCAGCGTCCTGGACCTGTCTAGCACAGATACGCAGTATTTT. This gives the protein CASSVLDLSSTDTQYF.

J is TRBJ2-1 and V is TRBV11-2, with TRBD2 identical over 9 bases. Germline V gene sequence: CDR1 SGHAT, CDR2 FQNNGV. The ends lost 5 bases at V and 5 bases at J; junction bases unmatched: 7. The CDR3 spans 15 residues. CDR3 sequence: CASSPTSGLDNEQFF. The CDR3 DNA reads as TGTGCCAGCAGCCCGACTAGCGGTCTCGACAATGAGCAGTTCTTC.

CDR3 DNA sequence: TGCGCCAGCAGCCAAGAATCCGGGACAGGGGGTAACTTCGAGCAGTACTTC. Encoded protein: CASSQESGTGGNFEQYF. The rearrangement joins TRBV4-3 to TRBJ2-7; 11 bases are a match to TRBD1. Germline V gene data show CDR1 as LGHNA and CDR2 as YSLEER. CDR3 size: 17 residues. The trim removed 0 bases at V and 6 bases at J, leaving 10 bases unmatched.

The chain is built from TRBV29-1 and TRBJ1-1, with a tentative D call TRBD1 (6 bases). Trimming removed 6 bases from V and 2 bases from J, with 10 bases in between. Germline V gene data show CDR1 as SQVTM and CDR2 as ANQGSEA. The CDR3 totals 12 residues. The CDR3 bases are TGCAGCGTAAAGGGACATAACACTGAAGCTTTCTTT. Encoded protein: CSVKGHNTEAFF. Supplemented by reference TRBV29-1 and TRBJ1-1, the full variable domain reads SAVISQKPSRDICQRGTSLTIQCQVDSQVTMMFWYRQQPGQSLTLIATANQGSEATYESGFVIDKFPISRPNLTFSTLTVSNMSPEDSSIYLCSVKGHNTEAFFGQGTRLTVV.

V is TRBV7-3 and J is TRBJ2-5; 11 positions match TRBD2. The V gene end was trimmed by 6 bases and the J gene end by 2 bases; junction bases not matched to a gene: 5. The CDR3 sequence is 15 residues long. Germline CDR1 is SGHTA and CDR2 is FQGTGA. CDR3 sequence: CASSRTSGPQETQYF. CDR3 DNA sequence: TGTGCCAGCAGTAGGACTAGCGGGCCGCAAGAGACCCAGTACTTC.

Worth noting for this clone: Other DNA sequences in this specimen translate into the identical CDR3. The rearrangement links TRBV28 to TRBJ1-5; no clear D. V was clipped by 6 bases and J by 3 bases, with 6 bases between them. This CDR3 is 12 amino acids long. CDR1 is MDHEN and CDR2 is SYDVKM in the germline V gene. The CDR3 region is CASSLYNQPQHF. As DNA, the CDR3 is TGTGCCAGCAGCTTGTACAATCAGCCCCAGCATTTT.

This chain uses TRBV9 with TRBJ2-3; perhaps TRBD2 as D (5 bases). The germline V gene encodes CDR1 SGDLS and CDR2 YYNGEE. This CDR3 is built from 13 residues. Trimming stripped 6 bases from V and 3 bases from J, with 11 bases between. The CDR3 DNA sequence: TGTGCCAGCACCTCACCGGGGACAGATACGCAGTATTTT. Translation gives CASTSPGTDTQYF.

The chain is built from TRBV27 and TRBJ2-1; 11 nucleotides agree with TRBD2. This CDR3 is built from 15 residues. Germline values: CDR1 MNHEY, CDR2 SMNVEV (reference sequence). The trim removed 6 bases at V and 5 bases at J, leaving 6 bases unmatched. The CDR3 sequence is CASRLAGGPNNEQFF. In nucleotides, the CDR3 is TGTGCCAGCAGGTTAGCGGGAGGGCCCAACAATGAGCAGTTCTTC.